This TCR beta chain is from a study of vaccination and CD4 T cells after COVID-19. Study-wide results and limits: A median about 90% of convalescent patients' SARS-CoV-2-reactive clones emerged only after vaccination.

Cultured CD4+ T cells had their DNA profiled by the Oncomine TCR Beta short-read assay. TCRdb independently ran MiXCR on the PCR reads; one entry per CDR3 protein. The table shows about 13,000 distinct CDR3 sequences, with approximately 35% occurring only once. The junction had 11 bases not matched to a gene; V was cut back by 6 bases and J by 3 bases. The CDR3 has 14 residues. CDR1 is DFQATT and CDR2 is SNEGSKA in the germline V gene (reference sequence). Notes on this clonotype: Its specificity is unknown.

Treatment reported: roughly 10-day PBMC culture with coronavirus spike peptide pools or control peptides (ViraFEST assay). The TCR originated in a human donor who had recovered from COVID-19. The chain employs TRBV20-1 and TRBJ2-7; TRBD2 agrees at 7 bases. Sequencing input: CD4+ T cells from blood, cultured in vitro. The DNA of the CDR3 is TGCAGTGCGGAGACGGGACTAAACTACTACGAGCAGTACTTC. This codes for CSAETGLNYYEQYF.